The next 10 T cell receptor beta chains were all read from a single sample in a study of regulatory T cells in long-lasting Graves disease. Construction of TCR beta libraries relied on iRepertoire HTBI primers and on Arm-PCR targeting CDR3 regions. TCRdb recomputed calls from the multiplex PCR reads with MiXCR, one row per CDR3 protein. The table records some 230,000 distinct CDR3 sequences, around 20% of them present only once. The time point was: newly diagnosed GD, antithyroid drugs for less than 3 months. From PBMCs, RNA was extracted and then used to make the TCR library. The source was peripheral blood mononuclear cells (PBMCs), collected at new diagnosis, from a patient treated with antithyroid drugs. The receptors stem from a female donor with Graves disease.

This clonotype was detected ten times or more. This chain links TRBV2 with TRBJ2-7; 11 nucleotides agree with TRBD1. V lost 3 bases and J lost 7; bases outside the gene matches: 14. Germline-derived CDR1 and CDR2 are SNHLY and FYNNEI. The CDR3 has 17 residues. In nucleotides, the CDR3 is TGTGCCAGCAGTGATAGGTCGGGCGGACAGGGGGCTGGGGAGCAGTACTTC. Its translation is CASSDRSGGQGAGEQYF.

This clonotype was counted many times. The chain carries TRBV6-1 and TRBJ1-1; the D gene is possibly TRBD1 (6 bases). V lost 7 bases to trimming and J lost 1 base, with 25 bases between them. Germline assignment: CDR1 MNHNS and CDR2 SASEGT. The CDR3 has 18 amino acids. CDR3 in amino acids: CASNTQRQAVGENTEAFF. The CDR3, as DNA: TGTGCCAGCAACACCCAACGACAGGCTGTTGGGGAGAACACTGAAGCTTTCTTT.

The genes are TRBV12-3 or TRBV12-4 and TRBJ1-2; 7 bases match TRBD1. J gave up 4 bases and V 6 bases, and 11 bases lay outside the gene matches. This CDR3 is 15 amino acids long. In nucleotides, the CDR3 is TGTGCCAGCAGCCCCCCCACAGGGGACGTCTATGGCTACACCTTC. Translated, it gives CASSPPTGDVYGYTF.

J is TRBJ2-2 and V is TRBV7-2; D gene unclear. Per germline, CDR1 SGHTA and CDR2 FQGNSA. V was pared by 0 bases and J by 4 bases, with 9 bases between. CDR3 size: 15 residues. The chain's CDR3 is CTSSLALISTGELFF. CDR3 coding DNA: TGTACCAGCAGCTTAGCGCTAATCAGCACCGGGGAGCTGTTTTTT.

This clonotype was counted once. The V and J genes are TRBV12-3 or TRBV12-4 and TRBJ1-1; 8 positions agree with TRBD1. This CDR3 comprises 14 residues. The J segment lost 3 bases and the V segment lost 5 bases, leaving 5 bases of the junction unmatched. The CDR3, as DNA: TGTGCCAGCAGTCAACAGGGGGAGGACACTGAAGCTTTCTTT. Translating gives CASSQQGEDTEAFF.

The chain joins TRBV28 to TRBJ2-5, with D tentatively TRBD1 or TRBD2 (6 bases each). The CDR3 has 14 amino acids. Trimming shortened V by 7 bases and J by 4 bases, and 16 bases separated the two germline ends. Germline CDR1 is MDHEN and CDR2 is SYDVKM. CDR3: CASTTKGGPETQYF. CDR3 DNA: TGTGCCAGCACCACCAAGGGGGGTCCAGAGACCCAGTACTTC.

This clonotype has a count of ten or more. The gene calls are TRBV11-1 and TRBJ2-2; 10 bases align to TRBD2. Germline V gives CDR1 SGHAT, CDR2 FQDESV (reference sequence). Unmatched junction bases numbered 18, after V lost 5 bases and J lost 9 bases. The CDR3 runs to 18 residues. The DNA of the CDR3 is TGTGCCAGCAGCCCACTAGGGGGAGGGACTAGCGCGTCCCGGGAGCTGTTTTTT. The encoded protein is CASSPLGGGTSASRELFF.

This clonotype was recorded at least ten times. CDR3 protein: CASSSLLGSTDTQYF. Written as DNA, the CDR3 is TGTGCCAGCAGCTCGCTGCTGGGTAGCACAGATACGCAGTATTTT. This rearrangement joins TRBV11-3 to TRBJ2-3; D unclear. The V gene lost 4 bases and the J gene lost 0 bases, with 11 bases spanning the gap. Per the germline V gene, CDR1 is SGHNT and CDR2 is YENEEA. The CDR3 contains 15 residues.

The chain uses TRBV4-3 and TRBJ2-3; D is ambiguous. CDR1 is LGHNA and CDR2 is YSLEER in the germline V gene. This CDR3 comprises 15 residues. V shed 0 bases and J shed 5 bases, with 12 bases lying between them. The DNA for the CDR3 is TGCGCCAGCAGCCAAGAATTGAGCCCACAAGATACGCAGTATTTT. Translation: CASSQELSPQDTQYF.

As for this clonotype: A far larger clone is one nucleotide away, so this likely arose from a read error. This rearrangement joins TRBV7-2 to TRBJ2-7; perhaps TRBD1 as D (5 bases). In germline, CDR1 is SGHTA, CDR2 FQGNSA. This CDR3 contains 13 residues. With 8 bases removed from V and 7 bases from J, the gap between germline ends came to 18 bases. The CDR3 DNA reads TGTGCCAGCTCGAGACAGCCCTACAATGAGCAGTACTTC. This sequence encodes CASSRQPYNEQYF.